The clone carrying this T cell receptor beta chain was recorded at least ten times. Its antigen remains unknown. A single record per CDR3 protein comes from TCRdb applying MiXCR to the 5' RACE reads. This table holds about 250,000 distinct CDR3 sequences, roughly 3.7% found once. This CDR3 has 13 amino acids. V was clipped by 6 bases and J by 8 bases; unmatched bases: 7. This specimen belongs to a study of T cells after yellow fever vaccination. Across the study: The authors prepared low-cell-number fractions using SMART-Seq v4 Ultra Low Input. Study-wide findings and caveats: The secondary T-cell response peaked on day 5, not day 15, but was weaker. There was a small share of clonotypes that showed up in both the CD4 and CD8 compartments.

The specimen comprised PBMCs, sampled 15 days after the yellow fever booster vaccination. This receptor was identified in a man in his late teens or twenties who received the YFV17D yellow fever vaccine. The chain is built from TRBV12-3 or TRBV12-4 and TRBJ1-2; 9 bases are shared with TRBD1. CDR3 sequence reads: CASRPGQGSGYTF. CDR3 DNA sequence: TGTGCCAGCAGGCCGGGACAGGGATCGGGCTACACCTTC.